Below, one T cell receptor (beta chain) is given with its context. This same CDR3 is encoded by further DNA sequences in the sample. The data were produced by immunoSEQ multiplex PCR, yet TCRdb's version contains in-frame clones alone and is incomplete. The repertoire holds a few hundred thousand clones, with roughly nine tenths as singletons. Germline V gene sequence: CDR1 MNHEY, CDR2 SMNVEV (reference sequence). With 0 bases removed from V and 4 bases from J, the gap between germline ends came to 4 bases. The CDR3 loop spans 13 amino acids. These data are taken from a study of blood T cell repertoires in COVID-19.

The sample comprised PBMCs or T cells enriched from blood (not recorded which). The clonotype originates from a woman between 25 and 40 years old who had recovered from COVID-19. The V and J genes are TRBV27 and TRBJ2-1; D not resolved. The CDR3 coding sequence is TGTGCCAGCAGTTTATCCTCTTACAATGAGCAGTTCTTC. Amino acid sequence: CASSLSSYNEQFF.